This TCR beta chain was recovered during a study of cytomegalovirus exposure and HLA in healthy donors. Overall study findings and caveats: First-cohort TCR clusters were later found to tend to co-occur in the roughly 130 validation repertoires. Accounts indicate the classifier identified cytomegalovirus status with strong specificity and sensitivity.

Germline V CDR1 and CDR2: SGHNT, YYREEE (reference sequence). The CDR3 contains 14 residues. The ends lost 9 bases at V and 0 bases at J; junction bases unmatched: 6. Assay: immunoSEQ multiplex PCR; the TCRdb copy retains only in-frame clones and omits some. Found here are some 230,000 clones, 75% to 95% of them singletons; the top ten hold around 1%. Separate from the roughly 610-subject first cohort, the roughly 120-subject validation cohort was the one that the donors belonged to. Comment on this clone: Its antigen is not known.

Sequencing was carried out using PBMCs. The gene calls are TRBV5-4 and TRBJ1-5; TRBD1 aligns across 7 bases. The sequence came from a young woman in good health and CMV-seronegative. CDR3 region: CATRDSNSNQPQHF. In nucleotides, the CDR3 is TGTGCCACCCGGGACAGTAATAGCAATCAGCCCCAGCATTTT.